Here is one T cell receptor (beta chain) with its context. Original analysis: Estimation of nucleated cell counts was performed using reference gene primer amplification. Sequenced by immunoSEQ multiplex PCR; TCRdb stores in-frame clones only, minus some. The D gene and trimming were derived from the DNA, and the V and J assignments and clone size from that table. This table holds approximately 300,000 clones, around 86% found once. This specimen comes from a study of blood T cell repertoires in COVID-19. Adults between roughly 18 and 89 years of age took part from about two dozen US areas. Before being deemed recovered, Cohort 3 donors had two negative PCRs, clearance, or symptom resolution. Germline V CDR1 and CDR2: ENHRY, SYGVKD. CDR3 length: 14 amino acids. The V end was cut by 7 bases, the J end by 8 bases, with 20 bases between.

The gene calls are TRBV10-3 and TRBJ1-2; tentative D call: TRBD1 (6 bases). Material for sequencing was PBMCs or T cells enriched from blood (not recorded which). The origin of this receptor is a woman aged 18-35 years who had recovered from COVID-19. CDR3 nucleotides: TGTGCCATCACTCAGGGTGCAGGGGAAAGAGGCTACACCTTC. As protein: CAITQGAGERGYTF.